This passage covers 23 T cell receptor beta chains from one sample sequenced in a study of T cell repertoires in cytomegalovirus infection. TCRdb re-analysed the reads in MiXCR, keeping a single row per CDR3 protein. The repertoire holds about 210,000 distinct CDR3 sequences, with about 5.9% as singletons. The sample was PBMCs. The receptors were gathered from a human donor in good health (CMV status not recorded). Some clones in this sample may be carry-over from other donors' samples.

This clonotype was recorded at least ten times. CDR3 DNA sequence: TGTGCCAGCAACCCCGGAGGAGGTCTCCAAGAGACCCAGTACTTC. Residues: CASNPGGGLQETQYF. The chain is built from TRBV7-2 and TRBJ2-5, with D possibly being TRBD2 (5 bases). The CDR3 spans 15 residues. V lost 7 bases to trimming and J lost 1 base, with 16 bases between them. Germline CDR1 SGHTA, CDR2 FQGNSA.

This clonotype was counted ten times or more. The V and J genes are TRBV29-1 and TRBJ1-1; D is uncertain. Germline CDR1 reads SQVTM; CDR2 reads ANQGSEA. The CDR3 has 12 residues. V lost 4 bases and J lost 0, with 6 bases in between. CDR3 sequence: CSVGRVNTEAFF. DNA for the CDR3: TGCAGCGTTGGTCGAGTGAACACTGAAGCTTTCTTT.

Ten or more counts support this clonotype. The CDR3 nucleotides read TGCAGCGTTGATAAGGCTAGCGGGGGGGCCGAGACCCAGTACTTC. It translates to CSVDKASGGAETQYF. The V and J genes are TRBV29-1 and TRBJ2-5; 12 nucleotides align to TRBD2. Germline values: CDR1 SQVTM, CDR2 ANQGSEA. The CDR3 loop spans 15 amino acids. V lost 3 bases, J lost 5 bases, and 7 bases stayed unmatched. Full variable domain (outside the CDR3, taken from reference TRBV29-1 and TRBJ2-5): SAVISQKPSRDICQRGTSLTIQCQVDSQVTMMFWYRQQPGQSLTLIATANQGSEATYESGFVIDKFPISRPNLTFSTLTVSNMSPEDSSIYLCSVDKASGGAETQYFGPGTRLLVL.

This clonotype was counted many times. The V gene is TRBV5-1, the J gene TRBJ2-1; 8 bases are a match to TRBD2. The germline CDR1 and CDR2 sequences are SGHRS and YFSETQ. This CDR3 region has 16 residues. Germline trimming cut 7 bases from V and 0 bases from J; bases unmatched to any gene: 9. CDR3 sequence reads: CASGLAGSSSYNEQFF. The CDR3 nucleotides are TGCGCCAGCGGCCTAGCGGGCTCTAGCTCCTACAATGAGCAGTTCTTC.

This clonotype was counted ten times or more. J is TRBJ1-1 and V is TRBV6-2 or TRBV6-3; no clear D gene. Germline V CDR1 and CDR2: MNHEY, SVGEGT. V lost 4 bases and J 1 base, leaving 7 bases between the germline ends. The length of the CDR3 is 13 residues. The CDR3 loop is CASSWFPNTEAFF. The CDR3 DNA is TGTGCCAGCAGTTGGTTTCCGAACACTGAAGCTTTCTTT.

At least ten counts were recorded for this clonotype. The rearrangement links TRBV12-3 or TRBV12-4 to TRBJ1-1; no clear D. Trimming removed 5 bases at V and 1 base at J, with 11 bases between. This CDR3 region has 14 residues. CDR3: CASSPSTQNTEAFF. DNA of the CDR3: TGTGCCAGCAGTCCGAGTACACAGAACACTGAAGCTTTCTTT.

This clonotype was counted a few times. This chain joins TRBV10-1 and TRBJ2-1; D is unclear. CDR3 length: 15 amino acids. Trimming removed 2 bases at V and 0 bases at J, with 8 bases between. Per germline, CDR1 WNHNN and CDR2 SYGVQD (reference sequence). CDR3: CASSEGADSYNEQFF. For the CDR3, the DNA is TGCGCCAGCAGTGAGGGCGCCGACTCCTACAATGAGCAGTTCTTC.

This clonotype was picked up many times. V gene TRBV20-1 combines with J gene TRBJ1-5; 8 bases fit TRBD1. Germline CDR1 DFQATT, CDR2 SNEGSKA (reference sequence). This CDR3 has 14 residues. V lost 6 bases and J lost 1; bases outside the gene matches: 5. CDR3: CSALTGASNQPQHF. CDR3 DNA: TGCAGTGCCTTGACAGGGGCCAGCAATCAGCCCCAGCATTTT.

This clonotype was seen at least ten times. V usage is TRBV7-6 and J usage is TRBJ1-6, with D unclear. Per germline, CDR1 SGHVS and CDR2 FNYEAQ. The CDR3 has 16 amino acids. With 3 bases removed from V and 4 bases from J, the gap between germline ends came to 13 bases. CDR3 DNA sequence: TGTGCCAGCAGCTTGGATCCAGGACTATATAATTCACCCCTCCACTTT. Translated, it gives CASSLDPGLYNSPLHF.

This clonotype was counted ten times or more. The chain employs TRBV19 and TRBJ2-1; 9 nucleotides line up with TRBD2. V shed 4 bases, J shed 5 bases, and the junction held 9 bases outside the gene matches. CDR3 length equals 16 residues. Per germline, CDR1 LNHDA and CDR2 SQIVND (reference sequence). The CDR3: CASSRGPSGANNEQFF. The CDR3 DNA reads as TGTGCCAGTAGTAGGGGCCCTAGCGGGGCAAACAATGAGCAGTTCTTC.

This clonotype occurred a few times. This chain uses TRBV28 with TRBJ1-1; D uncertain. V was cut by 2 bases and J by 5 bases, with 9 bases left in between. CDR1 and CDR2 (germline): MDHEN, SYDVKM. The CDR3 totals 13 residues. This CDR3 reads CASSLNTGTEAFF. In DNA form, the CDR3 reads TGTGCCAGCAGTTTAAACACGGGAACTGAAGCTTTCTTT.

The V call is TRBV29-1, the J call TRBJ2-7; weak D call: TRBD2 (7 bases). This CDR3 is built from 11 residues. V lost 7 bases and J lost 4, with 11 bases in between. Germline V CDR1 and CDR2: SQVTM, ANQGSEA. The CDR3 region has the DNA TGCAGCGCTCGGGGGGCGTACGAGCAGTACTTC. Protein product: CSARGAYEQYF.

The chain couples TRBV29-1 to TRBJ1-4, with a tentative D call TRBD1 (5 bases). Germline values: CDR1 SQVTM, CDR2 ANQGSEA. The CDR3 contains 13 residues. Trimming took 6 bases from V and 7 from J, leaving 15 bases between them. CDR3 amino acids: CSVLRGRGEKLFF. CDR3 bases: TGCAGCGTCCTCCGGGGCCGTGGTGAAAAACTGTTTTTT.

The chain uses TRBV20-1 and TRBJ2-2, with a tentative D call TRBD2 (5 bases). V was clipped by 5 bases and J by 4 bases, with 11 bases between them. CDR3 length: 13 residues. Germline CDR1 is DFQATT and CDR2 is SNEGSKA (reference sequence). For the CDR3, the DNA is TGCAGTGCTCATACCGGGGTCACCGGGGAGCTGTTTTTT. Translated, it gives CSAHTGVTGELFF.

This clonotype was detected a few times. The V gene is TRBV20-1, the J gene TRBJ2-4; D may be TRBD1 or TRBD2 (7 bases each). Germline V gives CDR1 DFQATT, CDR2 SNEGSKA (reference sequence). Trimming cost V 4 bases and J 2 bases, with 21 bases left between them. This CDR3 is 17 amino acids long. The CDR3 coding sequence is TGCAGTGCTACTTCCAGGGGGGGGGGGGGCTCCAAAAACATTCAGTACTTC. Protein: CSATSRGGGGSKNIQYF.

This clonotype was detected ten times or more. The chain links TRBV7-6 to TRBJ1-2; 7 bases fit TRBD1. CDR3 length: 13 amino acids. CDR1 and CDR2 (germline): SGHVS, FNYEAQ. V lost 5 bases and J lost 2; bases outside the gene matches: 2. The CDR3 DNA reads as TGTGCCAGCAGCCAACAGGGGAACTATGGCTACACCTTC. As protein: CASSQQGNYGYTF.

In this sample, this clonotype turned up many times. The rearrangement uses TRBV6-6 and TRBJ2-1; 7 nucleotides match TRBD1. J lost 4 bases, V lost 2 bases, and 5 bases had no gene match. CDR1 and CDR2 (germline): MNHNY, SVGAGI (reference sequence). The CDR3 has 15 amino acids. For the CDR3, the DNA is TGTGCCAGCAGTTACGGGGGACAGATATACAATGAGCAGTTCTTC. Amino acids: CASSYGGQIYNEQFF.

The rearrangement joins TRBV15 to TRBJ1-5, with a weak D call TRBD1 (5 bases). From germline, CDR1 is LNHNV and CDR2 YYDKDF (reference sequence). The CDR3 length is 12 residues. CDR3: CSTRGPNQPQHF. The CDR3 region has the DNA TGTTCGACAAGGGGCCCGAATCAGCCCCAGCATTTT.

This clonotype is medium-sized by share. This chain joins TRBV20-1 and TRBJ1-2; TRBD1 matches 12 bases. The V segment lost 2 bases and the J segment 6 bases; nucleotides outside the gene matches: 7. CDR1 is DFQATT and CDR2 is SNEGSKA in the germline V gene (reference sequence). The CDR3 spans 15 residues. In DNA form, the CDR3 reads TGCAGTGCTAGACTCGGGACAGGGGGCATAGATGGCTACACCTTC. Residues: CSARLGTGGIDGYTF.

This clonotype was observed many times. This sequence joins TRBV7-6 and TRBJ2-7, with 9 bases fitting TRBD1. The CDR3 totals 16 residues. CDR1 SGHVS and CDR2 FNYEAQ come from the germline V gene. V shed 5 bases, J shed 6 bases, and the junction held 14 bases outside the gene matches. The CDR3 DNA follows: TGTGCCAGCAGCCAAAGGGGGACAGGGCGAACGTCCGAGCAGTACTTC. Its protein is CASSQRGTGRTSEQYF.

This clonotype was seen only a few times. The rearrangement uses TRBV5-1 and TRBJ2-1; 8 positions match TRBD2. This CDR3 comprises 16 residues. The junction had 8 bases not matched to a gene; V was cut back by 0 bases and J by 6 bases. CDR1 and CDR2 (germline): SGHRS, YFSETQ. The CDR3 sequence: CASSLADSGGLNEQFF. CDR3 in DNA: TGCGCCAGCAGCTTGGCAGATTCGGGGGGGCTCAATGAGCAGTTCTTC.

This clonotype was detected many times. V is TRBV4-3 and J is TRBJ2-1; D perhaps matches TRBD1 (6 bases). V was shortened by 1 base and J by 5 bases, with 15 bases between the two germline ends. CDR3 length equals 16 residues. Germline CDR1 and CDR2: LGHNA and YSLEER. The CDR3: CASSQVGEGVNNEQFF. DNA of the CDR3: TGCGCCAGCAGCCAAGTCGGAGAGGGGGTGAACAATGAGCAGTTCTTC.

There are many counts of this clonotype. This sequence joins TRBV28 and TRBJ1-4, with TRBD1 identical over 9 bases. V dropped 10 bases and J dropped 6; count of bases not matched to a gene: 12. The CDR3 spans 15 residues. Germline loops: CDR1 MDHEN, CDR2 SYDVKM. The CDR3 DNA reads TGTGCCACCACGGGACAGGGATCGTGGGATGAAAAACTGTTTTTT. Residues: CATTGQGSWDEKLFF.